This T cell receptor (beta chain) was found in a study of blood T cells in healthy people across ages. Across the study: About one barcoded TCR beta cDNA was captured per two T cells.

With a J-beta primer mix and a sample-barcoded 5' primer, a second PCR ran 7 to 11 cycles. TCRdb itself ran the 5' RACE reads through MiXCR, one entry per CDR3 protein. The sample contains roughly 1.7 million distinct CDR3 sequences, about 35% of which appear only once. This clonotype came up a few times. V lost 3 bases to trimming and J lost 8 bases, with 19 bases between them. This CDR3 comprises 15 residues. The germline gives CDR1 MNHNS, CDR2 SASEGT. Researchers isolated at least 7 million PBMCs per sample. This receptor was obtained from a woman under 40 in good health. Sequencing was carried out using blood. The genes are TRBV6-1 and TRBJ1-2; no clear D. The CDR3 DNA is TGTGCCAGCAGTGACCCCGCGCTAGGAGCGAGGGGCTACACCTTC. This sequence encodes CASSDPALGARGYTF.